One and the same sample provided the 15 T cell receptor beta chains below, sequenced in a study of cytomegalovirus exposure and HLA in healthy donors. With 60 Vbeta and 13 Jbeta primers, the PCR was carried out. The data were produced by immunoSEQ multiplex PCR, yet TCRdb's version contains in-frame clones alone and is incomplete. Of about 130,000 clones listed, just under 80% are singletons. The sequenced sample was PBMCs. These receptors came from a man aged 30 to 39 in good health.

This clone was observed once. Here the CDR3 reads CASSLAQGATGGNTIYF. Here the CDR3 DNA reads TGTGCCAGCAGCTTAGCACAGGGGGCAACGGGTGGAAACACCATATATTTT. This chain links TRBV7-9 with TRBJ1-3; TRBD1 matches at 9 bases. This CDR3 is 17 amino acids long. Germline V CDR1 and CDR2: SEHNR, FQNEAQ (reference sequence). V lost 0 bases and J lost 3; bases outside the gene matches: 6.

J is TRBJ2-3 and V is TRBV4-2; no reliable D call. Trimming pared 4 bases from V and 0 bases from J, leaving 14 bases between. This CDR3 contains 16 residues. Germline CDR1 is LGHNA and CDR2 is YNFKEQ. The CDR3 reads CASSPTRDFSTDTQYF. In DNA, the CDR3 is TGTGCCAGCAGCCCGACTCGAGATTTTAGCACAGATACGCAGTATTTT.

The chain joins TRBV5-6 to TRBJ2-7; 9 positions agree with TRBD2. Per germline, CDR1 SGHDT and CDR2 YYEEEE. Germline trimming cut 1 base from V and 7 bases from J; bases unmatched to any gene: 3. This CDR3 is 13 amino acids long. The chain's CDR3 is CASSLLAGREQYF. The CDR3 bases are TGTGCCAGCAGCTTGCTAGCGGGACGTGAGCAGTACTTC. The variable domain in full, completed from reference TRBV5-6 and TRBJ2-7, reads DAGVTQSPTHLIKTRGQQVTLRCSPKSGHDTVSWYQQALGQGPQFIFQYYEEEERQRGNFPDRFSGHQFPNYSSELNVNALLLGDSALYLCASSLLAGREQYFGPGTRLTVT.

The chain employs TRBV5-1 and TRBJ2-5; D possibly corresponds to TRBD1 (6 bases). The last part of the DNA fits TRBJ2-7 better; the J call may be wrong. The CDR3 totals 15 residues. Germline assignment: CDR1 SGHRS and CDR2 YFSETQ. DNA of the CDR3: TGCGCCAGCAGCTTCCTCCGGGACAACTCCTACGAGCAGTACTTC. It is translated as CASSFLRDNSYEQYF.

V usage is TRBV7-8 and J usage is TRBJ2-1, with a weak D call TRBD1 (6 bases). The CDR3 is 14 residues long. CDR1 is SGHVS, CDR2 FQNEAQ, per germline. With 1 base removed from V and 7 bases from J, the gap between germline ends came to 11 bases. CDR3 DNA sequence: TGTGCCAGCAGCTTAGGGGGGCCTAGTAATGAGCAGTTCTTC. Encoded protein: CASSLGGPSNEQFF.

Comment on this clone: The identical CDR3 is also encoded by other nucleotide sequences in the sample. This chain uses TRBV18 with TRBJ2-7; TRBD1 matches 7 bases. The J segment lost 2 bases and the V segment lost 3 bases, leaving 1 base of the junction unmatched. This CDR3 spans 13 amino acids. Germline V gives CDR1 KGHSH, CDR2 LQKENI. CDR3 sequence: CASSPQGAYEQYF. DNA of the CDR3: TGTGCCAGCTCACCCCAGGGGGCCTACGAGCAGTACTTC.

The rearrangement joins TRBV12-1 to TRBJ1-3; no check of the table's D call, TRBD1, against the DNA was made. TRBV12-1 is a documented pseudogene. The CDR3 loop spans 18 amino acids. CDR3 sequence: CASSFGKRQGMAGNTIYF. In DNA, the CDR3 is TGTGCCAGCAGCTTTGGGAAGCGACAGGGGATGGCTGGAAACACCATATATTTT.

The V and J genes are TRBV6-5 and TRBJ2-3, with 7 bases that match TRBD2. After removal of 6 bases from V and 2 bases from J, the junction contained 8 bases not matched to a gene. Per the germline V gene, CDR1 is MNHEY and CDR2 is SVGAGI. This CDR3 is built from 15 residues. CDR3 in DNA: TGTGCCAGCAGCGACCTGAGCGGGATCACAGATACGCAGTATTTT. This gives the protein CASSDLSGITDTQYF.

As concerns this clone: The same CDR3 also results from other DNA sequences found in this sample. The chain combines TRBV4-3 with TRBJ2-7, with D perhaps matching TRBD2 (5 bases). Germline V CDR1 and CDR2: LGHNA, YSLEER. The CDR3 length is 13 residues. With 0 bases removed from V and 7 bases from J, the gap between germline ends came to 10 bases. The CDR3 nucleotides are TGCGCCAGCAGCCAAGAACCGGGCGGGGAGCAGTACTTC. Residues: CASSQEPGGEQYF.

The chain combines TRBV11-2 with TRBJ2-1, with TRBD2 matching over 9 bases. There are 16 residues in the CDR3. Trimming cost V 5 bases and J 6 bases; bases outside gene matches: 11. Per the germline V gene, CDR1 is SGHAT and CDR2 is FQNNGV. CDR3 in amino acids: CASSGSGGRVANEQFF. The DNA for the CDR3 is TGTGCCAGCAGCGGTAGCGGGGGACGGGTCGCCAATGAGCAGTTCTTC.

The J gene is TRBJ2-4, the V gene TRBV7-9; 8 bases fit TRBD1. Germline CDR1 reads SEHNR; CDR2 reads FQNEAQ (reference sequence). J lost 6 bases, V lost 5 bases, and 9 bases had no gene match. The CDR3 extends over 15 amino acids. The CDR3 protein is CASSNPGTGGNIQYF. CDR3 in DNA: TGTGCCAGCAGCAACCCCGGGACAGGAGGAAACATTCAGTACTTC.

This chain connects TRBV19 to TRBJ1-1, with 9 positions matching TRBD1. Germline-derived CDR1 and CDR2 are LNHDA and SQIVND (reference sequence). The CDR3 is 17 amino acids. The V gene end was trimmed by 4 bases and the J gene end by 7 bases; junction bases not matched to a gene: 16. For the CDR3, the DNA is TGTGCCAGTAGTAAACCTGGATTGGGACAGGGAGCGATTGAAGCTTTCTTT. Protein product: CASSKPGLGQGAIEAFF.

In DNA form, the CDR3 reads TGTGCCAGCAGCTGGGGACTAGAGCGAGATACGCAGTATTTT. This encodes CASSWGLERDTQYF. V gene TRBV5-4 combines with J gene TRBJ2-3; the match to TRBD2 covers 8 bases. J gave up 5 bases and V 3 bases, and 5 bases lay outside the gene matches. Germline CDR1 is SGHNT and CDR2 is YYREEE (reference sequence). The CDR3 length is 14 residues.

The V call is TRBV7-6, the J call TRBJ2-2; D remains unclear. CDR1 and CDR2 (germline): SGHVS, FNYEAQ. V was clipped by 5 bases and J by 0 bases, with 7 bases between them. CDR3 length equals 14 residues. The CDR3 loop reads CASSPRTNTGELFF. The CDR3 region has the DNA TGTGCCAGCAGCCCGCGTACGAACACCGGGGAGCTGTTTTTT.

This clone came up a few times. V gene TRBV6-5 combines with J gene TRBJ2-7, with 10 positions matching TRBD2. The V and J ends lost 0 bases and 6 bases, in that order; junction bases with no gene match: 5. The CDR3 spans 15 residues. CDR1 and CDR2 from the germline V gene are MNHEY and SVGAGI. The CDR3 nucleotides read TGTGCCAGCAGTTACTCCCTAGCGGGAGTCAGCGAGCAGTACTTC. Protein: CASSYSLAGVSEQYF.